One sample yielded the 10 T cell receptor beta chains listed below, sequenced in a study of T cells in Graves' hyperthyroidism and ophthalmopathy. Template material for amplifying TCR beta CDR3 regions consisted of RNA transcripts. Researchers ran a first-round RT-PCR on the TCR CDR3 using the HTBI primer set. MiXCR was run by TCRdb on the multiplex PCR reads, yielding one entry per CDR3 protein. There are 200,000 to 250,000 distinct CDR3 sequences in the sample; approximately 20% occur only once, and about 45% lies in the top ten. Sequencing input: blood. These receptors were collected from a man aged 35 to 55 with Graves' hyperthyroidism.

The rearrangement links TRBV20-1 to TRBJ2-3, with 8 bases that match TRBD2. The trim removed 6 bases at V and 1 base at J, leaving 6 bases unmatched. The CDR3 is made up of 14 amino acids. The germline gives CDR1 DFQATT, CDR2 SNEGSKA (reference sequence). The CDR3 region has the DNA TGCAGTGCCCCGGAGACTAGCGGCACAGATACGCAGTATTTT. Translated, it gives CSAPETSGTDTQYF.

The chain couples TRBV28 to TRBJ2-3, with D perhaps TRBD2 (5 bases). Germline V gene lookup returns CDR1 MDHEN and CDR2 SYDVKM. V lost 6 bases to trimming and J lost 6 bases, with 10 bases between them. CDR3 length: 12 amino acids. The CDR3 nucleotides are TGTGCCAGCAGCCTGAGGGTTGATACGCAGTATTTT. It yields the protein CASSLRVDTQYF. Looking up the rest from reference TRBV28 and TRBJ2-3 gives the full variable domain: DVKVTQSSRYLVKRTGEKVFLECVQDMDHENMFWYRQDPGLGLRLIYFSYDVKMKEKGDIPEGYSVSREKKERFSLILESASTNQTSMYLCASSLRVDTQYFGPGTRLTVL.

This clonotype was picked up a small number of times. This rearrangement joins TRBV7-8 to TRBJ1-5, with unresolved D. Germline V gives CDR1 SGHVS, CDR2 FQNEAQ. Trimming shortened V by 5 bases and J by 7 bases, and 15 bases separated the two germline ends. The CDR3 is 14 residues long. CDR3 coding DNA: TGTGCCAGCAGCACAAAGTCCGTCAGGCAGCCCCAGCATTTT. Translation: CASSTKSVRQPQHF.

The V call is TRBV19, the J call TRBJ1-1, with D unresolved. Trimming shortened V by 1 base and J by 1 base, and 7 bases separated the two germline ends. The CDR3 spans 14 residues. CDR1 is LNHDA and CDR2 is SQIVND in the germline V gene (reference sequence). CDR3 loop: CASSIVGRNTEAFF. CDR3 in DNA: TGTGCCAGTAGTATAGTGGGCAGGAACACTGAAGCTTTCTTT.

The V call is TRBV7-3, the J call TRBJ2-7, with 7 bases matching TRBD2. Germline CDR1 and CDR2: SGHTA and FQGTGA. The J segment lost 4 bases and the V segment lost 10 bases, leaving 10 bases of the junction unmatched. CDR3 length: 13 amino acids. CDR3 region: CATLAEGPYEQYF. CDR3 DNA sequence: TGTGCCACCCTAGCGGAAGGCCCGTACGAGCAGTACTTC.

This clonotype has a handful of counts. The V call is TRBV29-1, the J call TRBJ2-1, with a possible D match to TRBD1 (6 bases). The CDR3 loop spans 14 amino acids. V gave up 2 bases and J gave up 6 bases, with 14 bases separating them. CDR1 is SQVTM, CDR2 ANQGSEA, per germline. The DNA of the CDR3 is TGCAGCGTTGAAAAGTCAGGGGCGTTCAATGAGCAGTTCTTC. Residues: CSVEKSGAFNEQFF.

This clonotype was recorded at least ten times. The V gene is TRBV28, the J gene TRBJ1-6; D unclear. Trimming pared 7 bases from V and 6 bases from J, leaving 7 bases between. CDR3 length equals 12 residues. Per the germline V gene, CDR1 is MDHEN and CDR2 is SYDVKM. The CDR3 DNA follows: TGTGCCAGCAAGAGTGGTAATTCACCCCTCCACTTT. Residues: CASKSGNSPLHF.

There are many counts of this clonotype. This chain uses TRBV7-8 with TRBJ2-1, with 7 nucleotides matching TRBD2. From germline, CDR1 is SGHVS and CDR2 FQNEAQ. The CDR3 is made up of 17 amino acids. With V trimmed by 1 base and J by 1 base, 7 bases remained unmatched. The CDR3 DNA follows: TGTGCCAGCAGCTTAGTGGTAGCGGGTAATTCCTACAATGAGCAGTTCTTC. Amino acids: CASSLVVAGNSYNEQFF.

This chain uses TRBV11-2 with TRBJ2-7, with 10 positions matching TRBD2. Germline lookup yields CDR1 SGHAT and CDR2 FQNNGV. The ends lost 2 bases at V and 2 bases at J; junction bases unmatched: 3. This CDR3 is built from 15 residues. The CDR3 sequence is CASSLIAGGTYEQYF. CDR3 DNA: TGTGCCAGCAGCTTAATAGCGGGGGGTACCTACGAGCAGTACTTC.

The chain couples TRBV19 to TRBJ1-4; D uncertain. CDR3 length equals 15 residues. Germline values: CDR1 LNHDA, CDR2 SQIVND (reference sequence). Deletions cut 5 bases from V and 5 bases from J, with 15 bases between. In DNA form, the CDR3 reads TGTGCCAGTAGTGGATACAAGGTGGGAAATGAAAAACTGTTTTTT. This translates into CASSGYKVGNEKLFF.